This T cell receptor beta chain derives from a study of identical twins. Whole-study findings and limits: Beta out-of-frame sequences displayed a weaker excess of sharing between twins. Fewer insertions were carried by abundant cord blood beta clonotypes, but none was seen in memory repertoires.

Per germline, CDR1 DFQATT and CDR2 SNEGSKA (reference sequence). This CDR3 comprises 13 residues. Trimming stripped 5 bases from V and 1 base from J, with 11 bases between. This clonotype showed up many times. The antigen remains undetermined. TCRdb re-analysed the 5' RACE reads in MiXCR, keeping a single row per CDR3 protein. The data show more than 400,000 distinct CDR3 sequences, 13% to 15% seen once. The sample was also reused in another study, on yellow fever vaccine responses in identical twins.

Sequenced material: CD4+ T cells sorted from blood. This receptor was identified in a young woman in good health. J is TRBJ1-1 and V is TRBV20-1; D is unresolved. The chain's CDR3 is CSAHQTQNTEAFF. DNA for the CDR3: TGCAGTGCTCACCAAACGCAGAACACTGAAGCTTTCTTT.